These 23 T cell receptor beta chains came from one sample sequenced in a study of a mutant IDH1 vaccine in newly diagnosed glioma. These receptors' antigens are unknown. Time point given: week 11, during vaccination. Each dose delivered 300 ug of mutant IDH1 20-mer peptide subcutaneously with imiquimod. Clones were read by immunoSEQ multiplex PCR, and TCRdb kept only the in-frame ones, dropping some. In the table there are 55,000 to 70,000 clones, about 91% of which are singletons. Specimen: PBMCs, collected from a glioma patient whose treatment included an IDH1 peptide vaccine. The origin of the receptors is a man in his forties or fifties with glioma.

The chain carries TRBV5-1 and TRBJ1-3, with 11 bases that match TRBD1. Looked up from germline, CDR1 is SGHRS and CDR2 is YFSETQ. V shed 4 bases and J 2 bases; nucleotides not matched to a gene: 11. The CDR3 spans 18 residues. Here the CDR3 reads CASSPDLTGQGAGNTIYF. The CDR3 nucleotides are TGCGCCAGCAGCCCGGACCTCACGGGACAGGGGGCTGGAAACACCATATATTTT.

The V and J genes are TRBV18 and TRBJ1-4; D gene unclear. This CDR3 has 13 amino acids. Germline V gene sequence: CDR1 KGHSH, CDR2 LQKENI. With 1 base removed from V and 5 bases from J, the gap between germline ends came to 5 bases. The CDR3 DNA reads TGTGCCAGCTCACCACATAGAAATGAAAAACTGTTTTTT. Translating gives CASSPHRNEKLFF.

The gene calls are TRBV5-1 and TRBJ2-2; 7 positions agree with TRBD1. CDR1 and CDR2 from the germline V gene are SGHRS and YFSETQ. V lost 6 bases, J lost 3 bases, and 2 bases stayed unmatched. This CDR3 contains 13 residues. The CDR3 nucleotides are TGCGCCAGCAATCAGGGGGACACCGGGGAGCTGTTTTTT. It yields the protein CASNQGDTGELFF.

V usage is TRBV28 and J usage is TRBJ1-6; no firm D call. This CDR3 has 14 amino acids. Trimming pared 2 bases from V and 5 bases from J, leaving 7 bases between. CDR1 is MDHEN and CDR2 is SYDVKM in the germline V gene. CDR3 residues: CASSLRQDNSPLHF. The CDR3 DNA is TGTGCCAGCAGTTTAAGGCAGGATAATTCACCCCTCCACTTT.

This rearrangement joins TRBV5-4 to TRBJ2-2, with 11 bases identical to TRBD2. The CDR3 sequence is 15 residues long. CDR1 and CDR2 from the germline V gene are SGHNT and YYREEE (reference sequence). J gave up 3 bases and V 4 bases, and 2 bases lay outside the gene matches. The CDR3 loop is CASSIAGGDTGELFF. CDR3 nucleotides: TGTGCCAGCAGCATAGCGGGGGGGGACACCGGGGAGCTGTTTTTT.

CDR3 sequence reads: CASSPRGAHKGQYF. The CDR3 coding sequence is TGTGCCAGCAGCCCTCGGGGGGCGCACAAAGGGCAGTACTTC. This chain joins TRBV27 and TRBJ2-7; tentative D call: TRBD2 (7 bases). The CDR3 has 14 residues. Germline values: CDR1 MNHEY, CDR2 SMNVEV (reference sequence). Trimming stripped 6 bases from V and 9 bases from J, with 21 bases between.

CDR3 DNA sequence: TGTGCCAGCAGCTTAGAGACTAGCGGGATCCACGAGCAGTACTTC. Protein product: CASSLETSGIHEQYF. V is TRBV7-2 and J is TRBJ2-7, with TRBD2 matching over 11 bases. V shed 1 base and J 5 bases; nucleotides not matched to a gene: 4. The CDR3 runs to 15 residues. CDR1 is SGHTA and CDR2 is FQGNSA in the germline V gene.

J is TRBJ2-3 and V is TRBV7-9, with no clear D. This CDR3 comprises 15 residues. The V gene lost 5 bases and the J gene lost 5 bases, with 17 bases spanning the gap. CDR1 and CDR2 from the germline V gene are SEHNR and FQNEAQ (reference sequence). The CDR3 sequence: CASSLVRQLRDTQYF. In DNA form, the CDR3 reads TGTGCCAGCAGCCTCGTTCGTCAGTTGCGAGATACGCAGTATTTT.

This sequence joins TRBV11-2 and TRBJ1-2, with D perhaps matching TRBD1 (6 bases). Germline assignment: CDR1 SGHAT and CDR2 FQNNGV. The CDR3 runs to 15 residues. V was shortened by 0 bases and J by 3 bases, with 11 bases between the two germline ends. CDR3 bases: TGTGCCAGCAGCTTAGATCGAACAGGGTACTATGGCTACACCTTC. It is translated as CASSLDRTGYYGYTF.

The chain links TRBV30 to TRBJ2-7, with D hard to call. Trimming stripped 0 bases from V and 6 bases from J, with 21 bases between. This CDR3 is built from 16 residues. Germline V CDR1 and CDR2: GTSNPN, SVGIG (reference sequence). The CDR3 DNA follows: TGTGCCTGGAGTGTCAACCACGGCGGTAGTTGGGGCGAGCAGTACGTC. Its protein is CAWSVNHGGSWGEQYV.

A word on this clone: The junction does not match germline at one end; this may be a read error. The rearrangement joins TRBV7-7 to TRBJ2-7; 14 nucleotides agree with TRBD2. In germline, CDR1 is SSHAT, CDR2 FNYEAQ (reference sequence). This CDR3 is built from 15 residues. CDR3 coding DNA: TGTGCTAGCAGCCCAGGGACTAGCGGGAGAGACGAGCAGTACTTC. It encodes CASSPGTSGRDEQYF.

The rearrangement uses TRBV6-4 and TRBJ1-5; no reliable D call. The CDR3 runs to 13 residues. Looked up from germline, CDR1 is MRHNA and CDR2 is SNTAGT. V lost 3 bases to trimming and J lost 4 bases, with 7 bases between them. The CDR3 sequence is CASSESSNQPQHF. As DNA, the CDR3 is TGTGCCAGCAGTGAATCTTCGAATCAGCCCCAGCATTTT.

The chain links TRBV6-5 to TRBJ1-2; no firm D call. The CDR3 is made up of 9 amino acids. V lost 11 bases and J 8 bases, leaving 9 bases between the germline ends. Germline CDR1 reads MNHEY; CDR2 reads SVGAGI. DNA of the CDR3: TGTGCCGCCCCCTTCGGCTACACCTTC. Protein sequence: CAAPFGYTF.

The J gene is TRBJ2-3, the V gene TRBV7-9; 14 positions agree with TRBD2. The V gene's germline CDR1 is SEHNR and CDR2 FQNEAQ (reference sequence). V was clipped by 5 bases and J by 6 bases; unmatched bases: 16. The CDR3 length is 19 residues. DNA for the CDR3: TGTGCCAGCAGCCGAGGACTAGCGGGAGGCCTGGGGGGGGGCGATACGCAGTATTTT. Its translation is CASSRGLAGGLGGGDTQYF.

The V gene is TRBV19, the J gene TRBJ2-3; 11 positions agree with TRBD2. The CDR3 has 17 residues. CDR1 and CDR2 (germline): LNHDA, SQIVND (reference sequence). V was pared by 5 bases and J by 5 bases, with 12 bases of the junction left unmatched. CDR3 DNA sequence: TGTGCCAGTAGTTCGACCGGGACTAGCGGTCGCGGAGATACGCAGTATTTT. It yields the protein CASSSTGTSGRGDTQYF.

J is TRBJ2-1 and V is TRBV5-1, with 8 bases matching TRBD1. Germline CDR1 reads SGHRS; CDR2 reads YFSETQ. The CDR3 runs 14 residues. Trimming removed 4 bases from V and 6 bases from J; junction bases left unmatched: 6. CDR3 coding DNA: TGCGCCAGCAGCCCCGGGACAGGCATCAATGAGCAGTTCTTC. Translation gives CASSPGTGINEQFF.

V gene TRBV28 combines with J gene TRBJ1-1; D unclear. The CDR3 spans 12 residues. The V and J ends lost 5 bases and 8 bases respectively, with 12 bases between them. Germline V gene lookup returns CDR1 MDHEN and CDR2 SYDVKM. The CDR3 DNA is TGTGCCAGCAGTCCCCCCCGACCCGAAGCTTTCTTT. Its protein product is CASSPPRPEAFF.

The gene calls are TRBV5-8 and TRBJ1-6, with TRBD1 matching 8 bases. J gave up 4 bases and V 3 bases, and 3 bases lay outside the gene matches. The V gene's germline CDR1 is SGHTS and CDR2 YDEGEE. The CDR3 contains 15 residues. The CDR3 DNA reads as TGTGCCAGCAGCTCGGGACAGGCGTATAATTCACCCCTCCACTTT. This codes for CASSSGQAYNSPLHF. The full variable domain, its missing parts supplied by reference TRBV5-8 and TRBJ1-6, is EAGVTQSPTHLIKTRGQQATLRCSPISGHTSVYWYQQALGLGLQFLLWYDEGEERNRGNFPPRFSGRQFPNYSSELNVNALELEDSALYLCASSSGQAYNSPLHFGNGTRLTVT.

This chain joins TRBV2 and TRBJ1-1; 8 bases align to TRBD1. Unmatched junction bases numbered 4, after V lost 6 bases and J lost 1 base. Germline lookup yields CDR1 SNHLY and CDR2 FYNNEI. This CDR3 contains 14 residues. The CDR3 DNA sequence: TGTGCCAGCAGGGACAGGGCCCAGAACACTGAAGCTTTCTTT. It codes for CASRDRAQNTEAFF.

V is TRBV5-4 and J is TRBJ2-3, with D tentatively TRBD1 (6 bases). The germline V gene has CDR1 SGHNT and CDR2 YYREEE (reference sequence). The CDR3 is 14 amino acids. The V and J ends lost 4 bases and 0 bases respectively, with 9 bases between them. The CDR3 here is CASSQDRSTDTQYF. The DNA for the CDR3 is TGTGCCAGCAGCCAGGACAGAAGCACAGATACGCAGTATTTT.

CDR3 nucleotide sequence: TGTGCCAGCAGTTACTCCCCAGAATACGAGCAGTACTTC. The encoded protein is CASSYSPEYEQYF. The chain joins TRBV6-5 to TRBJ2-7; D uncertain. V lost 0 bases and J 4 bases, leaving 7 bases between the germline ends. Per the germline V gene, CDR1 is MNHEY and CDR2 is SVGAGI. CDR3 length: 13 residues.

The chain uses TRBV7-9 and TRBJ1-4, with TRBD1 matching over 7 bases. Losses at the gene ends were 5 bases for V and 8 bases for J; bases not matched to a gene: 14. This CDR3 has 16 amino acids. CDR1 and CDR2 from the germline V gene are SEHNR and FQNEAQ (reference sequence). The DNA of the CDR3 is TGTGCCAGCAGCACACCGAACAGGGGTGGAAACGAAAAACTGTTTTTT. It translates to CASSTPNRGGNEKLFF.

The chain links TRBV6-6 to TRBJ1-1; no clear D. Germline CDR1 and CDR2: MNHNY and SVGAGI (reference sequence). The CDR3 has 13 residues. The V end was cut by 9 bases, the J end by 1 base, with 12 bases between. CDR3 loop: CASKAYTNTEAFF. CDR3 coding DNA: TGTGCCAGTAAGGCCTACACGAACACTGAAGCTTTCTTT.